The 10 T cell receptor beta chains listed next were all sequenced from one sample in a study of beta chain features in type 1 diabetes. The study, taken as a whole, reports: The study found moderately but significantly shorter TCRB CDR3s in all four CD4+ subsets of Type 1 diabetes patients.

Expressed TCRB transcripts were sequenced because the isolated RNA had all been reverse transcribed beforehand. Profiling relied on immunoSEQ multiplex PCR, and the TCRdb table lists in-frame clones only, not all of them. In the table there are about 47,000 clones, just under 45% of which are singletons. These receptors' targets are unknown. Material for sequencing was stem cell memory CD4+ T cells from blood. These receptor sequences come from a man aged 25-45 years with type 1 diabetes.

The chain carries TRBV7-2 and TRBJ1-1; D ambiguous. This CDR3 has 13 amino acids. CDR1 is SGHTA, CDR2 FQGNSA, per germline. Trimming stripped 3 bases from V and 4 bases from J, with 9 bases between. CDR3 sequence (DNA): TGTGCCAGCAGCTTCAGAACGTTCACTGAAGCTTTCTTT. Protein product: CASSFRTFTEAFF.

The rearrangement uses TRBV11-3 and TRBJ2-1, with D perhaps matching TRBD1 (6 bases). The CDR3 loop spans 15 amino acids. Germline CDR1 is SGHNT and CDR2 is YENEEA. Trimming stripped 5 bases from V and 8 bases from J, with 19 bases between. CDR3 residues: CASSAGQGHGHEQFF. The CDR3, as DNA: TGTGCCAGCAGCGCCGGGCAGGGGCACGGGCATGAGCAGTTCTTC.

V gene TRBV7-6 combines with J gene TRBJ2-3, with D unclear. The germline CDR1 and CDR2 sequences are SGHVS and FNYEAQ. V shed 1 base and J shed 6 bases, with 11 bases lying between them. The CDR3 runs to 14 residues. CDR3 coding DNA: TGTGCCAGCAGCTTAGTACGCGGTTACGATACGCAGTATTTT. Amino acid sequence: CASSLVRGYDTQYF.

Only a few counts were recorded for this clone. The rearrangement joins TRBV11-2 to TRBJ2-2; D remains ambiguous. V lost 5 bases, J lost 1 base, and 14 bases lay in between. The germline V gene has CDR1 SGHAT and CDR2 FQNNGV. The CDR3 has 16 residues. The CDR3 nucleotides read TGTGCCAGCAGCCCGCCCGCGGCGGAGAACACCGGGGAGCTGTTTTTT. This sequence encodes CASSPPAAENTGELFF. Full variable domain (outside the CDR3, taken from reference TRBV11-2 and TRBJ2-2): EAGVAQSPRYKIIEKRQSVAFWCNPISGHATLYWYQQILGQGPKLLIQFQNNGVVDDSQLPKDRFSAERLKGVDSTLKIQPAKLEDSAVYLCASSPPAAENTGELFFGEGSRLTVL.

CDR3 coding DNA: TGTGCCAGCAGCGAAGCGGGACGGGGTGTAGATGAGCAGTTCTTC. Its protein is CASSEAGRGVDEQFF. The gene calls are TRBV28 and TRBJ2-1; 7 nucleotides match TRBD2. The trim removed 6 bases at V and 8 bases at J, leaving 13 bases unmatched. The length of the CDR3 is 15 residues. CDR1 is MDHEN and CDR2 is SYDVKM in the germline V gene.

The V call is TRBV7-8, the J call TRBJ2-1; D is uncertain. The germline V gene encodes CDR1 SGHVS and CDR2 FQNEAQ. The CDR3 loop spans 11 amino acids. Trimming took 2 bases from V and 8 from J, leaving 4 bases between them. As DNA, the CDR3 is TGTGCCAGCAGCTTATACTATGAGCAGTTCTTC. This sequence encodes CASSLYYEQFF.

The chain carries TRBV5-1 and TRBJ2-5; TRBD2 might be the D (6 bases). CDR3 length equals 17 residues. V shed 1 base and J shed 5 bases, with 21 bases lying between them. Germline V lookup: CDR1 SGHRS, CDR2 YFSETQ. The CDR3 DNA is TGCGCCAGCAGCTTGAAGGGACTCGTCACGGGGTGGGAGACCCAGTACTTC. Its translation is CASSLKGLVTGWETQYF.

The chain is built from TRBV28 and TRBJ2-7; 9 nucleotides match TRBD2. The CDR3 is 16 amino acids. The junction had 7 bases not matched to a gene; V was cut back by 0 bases and J by 4 bases. Germline CDR1 and CDR2: MDHEN and SYDVKM. In DNA form, the CDR3 reads TGTGCCAGCAGTTTATGGGGGACTAGCCCCCGGTACGAGCAGTACTTC. This codes for CASSLWGTSPRYEQYF.

This chain uses TRBV27 with TRBJ2-1, with 8 bases lining up with TRBD2. V was clipped by 1 base and J by 7 bases; unmatched bases: 15. The germline V gene encodes CDR1 MNHEY and CDR2 SMNVEV (reference sequence). The CDR3 is made up of 18 amino acids. The CDR3 DNA is TGTGCCAGCAGTTTATACGGGAGGGTTCCGCCTCGGGGGAATGAGCAGTTCTTC. This codes for CASSLYGRVPPRGNEQFF.

This chain joins TRBV9 and TRBJ1-1; D possibly corresponds to TRBD1 (5 bases). This CDR3 is 16 amino acids long. The ends were cut back, 0 bases at V and 3 bases at J, with 15 bases in the middle. Per germline, CDR1 SGDLS and CDR2 YYNGEE. As DNA, the CDR3 is TGTGCCAGCAGCGTAGTGGGGCGGGGAGGGTACACTGAAGCTTTCTTT. Translated: CASSVVGRGGYTEAFF.